The present TCR beta chain was sequenced within a study of blood T cell repertoires in COVID-19. Whole-study context: Samples representing acute and convalescent COVID-19 were sourced from the United States, Italy and Spain.

The V segment lost 4 bases and the J segment 6 bases; nucleotides outside the gene matches: 3. The CDR3 extends over 13 amino acids. CDR1 is SGDLS, CDR2 YYNGEE, per germline. Authors' methods: Reference gene primer amplification yielded estimated nucleated cell counts. The protocol was immunoSEQ multiplex PCR, while the TCRdb copy is restricted to in-frame clones and leaves out a portion. The V and J calls and the clone size are those of that table, but D and trimming were determined from the DNA. Of some 210,000 clones in the sample, approximately 90% are singletons; the top ten hold approximately 10%. Individuals aged about 18 to 89 years were recruited from fewer than 25 US areas. Clinical history as reported by participants underpinned cohort assignment.

This receptor was identified in a man aged 18 to 30 with acute COVID-19. Sequencing was carried out using PBMCs or T cells enriched from blood (not recorded which). The chain employs TRBV9 and TRBJ2-7, with 11 bases identical to TRBD2. CDR3 DNA sequence: TGTGCCAGCAGCTATCTAGCGGGAGGCGAGCAGTACTTC. This sequence encodes CASSYLAGGEQYF. The variable domain in full, completed from reference TRBV9 and TRBJ2-7, reads DSGVTQTPKHLITATGQRVTLRCSPRSGDLSVYWYQQSLDQGLQFLIQYYNGEERAKGNILERFSAQQFPDLHSELNLSSLELGDSALYFCASSYLAGGEQYFGPGTRLTVT.